Described below is a single T cell receptor (beta chain) sequence and its context. This specimen belongs to a study of blood T cell repertoires in COVID-19. CDR1 and CDR2 from the germline V gene are MNHEY and SVGAGI. Trimming removed 2 bases from V and 3 bases from J, with 4 bases in between. This CDR3 spans 13 amino acids. Original processing notes: Researchers report that nucleated cell counts were estimated from reference gene primer amplification. Some clones are missing from TCRdb's copy, which holds only in-frame ones; the method was immunoSEQ multiplex PCR. The V and J calls and clone size were taken over from that table, and D and trimming were inferred from the DNA. This sample has a few hundred thousand clones; under 90% occur once, and the top ten carry around 9.2%.

The chain carries TRBV6-5 and TRBJ2-2, with D hard to call. Sample: peripheral blood. The clonotype comes from a human donor in a cohort sampled during active COVID-19. The CDR3: CASSYRYTGELFF. DNA of the CDR3: TGTGCCAGCAGTTACCGGTACACCGGGGAGCTGTTTTTT.